These T cell receptor beta chains were read from a single sample in a study of technical replicates of blood from several donors. Assay used: immunoSEQ multiplex PCR; TCRdb lists only in-frame clones, some missing. The sample contains 100,000 or so clones, roughly 96% of which appear only once. Sequenced material: T cells isolated from PBMCs. The receptors derive from a human donor in good health. Each CDR3 is given with its conserved first and last residue. D genes are given only for firm matches. Expanded clones are given a class, and other clones once, few, many or no size at all.

clone_size j_call d_call v_call cdr3_aa cdr3_nt
once TRBJ2-1 - TRBV29-1 CSVSPIQGKVNEQFF TGCAGCGTCTCGCCGATACAGGGTAAGGTCAATGAGCAGTTCTTC
once TRBJ2-7 TRBD2 TRBV28 CASSFGTSIYEQYF TGTGCCAGCAGTTTTGGGACTAGTATCTACGAGCAGTACTTC
few TRBJ1-1 - TRBV2 CASSGRGEAFF TGTGCCAGCAGTGGGAGGGGTGAAGCTTTCTTT
- TRBJ2-7 - TRBV6-5 CASSYSRHSYEQYF TGTGCCAGCAGTTACTCGAGGCACTCCTACGAGCAGTACTTC
- TRBJ2-2 TRBD1 TRBV30 CAWRGDRNTGELFF TGTGCCTGGAGGGGGGACAGGAACACCGGGGAGCTGTTTTTT
- TRBJ1-2 - TRBV20-1 CSARQGFYTF TGCAGTGCTAGACAGGGGTTCTACACCTTC
- TRBJ2-3 - TRBV5-1 CASSLEFQGFGTDTQYF TGCGCCAGCAGCTTGGAATTCCAGGGCTTCGGCACAGATACGCAGTATTTT
- TRBJ2-3 - TRBV7-9 CASSFWIQDTDTQYF TGTGCCAGCAGCTTTTGGATTCAGGACACAGATACGCAGTATTTT
- TRBJ2-7 - TRBV7-6 CASSYGQSYEQYF TGTGCCAGCAGCTACGGACAGTCTTACGAGCAGTACTTC
- TRBJ2-1 - TRBV2 CASSEAEEGLAITYNEQFF TGTGCCAGCAGTGAAGCGGAAGAGGGGCTAGCGATAACCTACAATGAGCAGTTCTTC
- TRBJ2-5 - TRBV6-6 CASSLPWAETQYF TGTGCCAGCAGTTTGCCGTGGGCAGAGACCCAGTACTTC
- TRBJ1-3 - TRBV19 CASSIYQDSGGNTIYF TGTGCCAGTAGTATTTACCAGGACTCTGGTGGAAACACCATATATTTT
- TRBJ2-3 TRBD2 TRBV9 CASSSGSGEEGDTQYF TGTGCCAGCAGCTCTGGTAGCGGGGAGGAGGGAGATACGCAGTATTTT
- TRBJ1-1 - TRBV13 CASSLAGPRTEAFF TGTGCCAGCAGCTTAGCAGGGCCGAGGACTGAAGCTTTCTTT
- TRBJ1-5 - TRBV27 CASAGQSSNQPQHF TGTGCCAGCGCCGGACAGAGCAGCAATCAGCCCCAGCATTTT
- TRBJ2-3 TRBD1 TRBV2 CASSPGQGPGDTQYF TGTGCCAGCAGTCCGGGACAGGGCCCGGGTGATACGCAGTATTTT
- TRBJ2-5 - TRBV11-3 CASSNPGWGGAKETQYF TGTGCCAGCAGCAACCCGGGTTGGGGGGGGGCGAAAGAGACCCAGTACTTC
- TRBJ2-2 - TRBV28 CASSFMSASWGVSRTGELFF TGTGCCAGCAGTTTCATGTCGGCATCATGGGGGGTCAGTCGAACCGGGGAGCTGTTTTTT
- TRBJ2-7 TRBD2 TRBV28 CASSPQFQTSGRLYEQYF TGTGCCAGCAGTCCCCAGTTCCAAACTAGCGGGAGGCTTTACGAGCAGTACTTC
- TRBJ2-3 TRBD2 TRBV5-1 CASSRSSGGWPDTQYF TGCGCCAGCAGTCGATCTAGCGGGGGGTGGCCAGATACGCAGTATTTT
- TRBJ2-7 - TRBV15 CATSPGRGSGSSYEQYF TGTGCCACCAGCCCTGGGAGAGGTAGCGGAAGCTCCTACGAGCAGTACTTC
- TRBJ2-3 - TRBV14 CASSPLGSGTTDTQYF TGTGCCAGCAGCCCCCTCGGGAGCGGTACCACAGATACGCAGTATTTT
- TRBJ1-1 - TRBV4-1 CASSHGGRGSWAAEAFF TGCGCCAGCAGCCACGGAGGACGGGGTTCCTGGGCGGCTGAAGCTTTCTTT
- TRBJ2-2 TRBD1 TRBV4-2 CASSQDVGQGANTGELFF TGTGCCAGCAGCCAGGACGTCGGACAGGGCGCGAACACCGGGGAGCTGTTTTTT
- TRBJ2-1 - TRBV6-5 CATGGYNEQFF TGTGCCACTGGGGGGTACAATGAGCAGTTCTTC
- TRBJ1-2 - TRBV19 CASSIHGAGNYGYTF TGTGCCAGTAGTATCCATGGGGCTGGGAACTATGGCTACACCTTC
few TRBJ1-2 - TRBV5-1 CASTRVRGGRYYGYTF TGCGCCAGCACCCGGGTACGGGGGGGGCGGTACTATGGCTACACCTTC
few TRBJ1-1 - TRBV11-2 CASSFDLFRQGAFF TGTGCCAGCAGCTTTGATCTATTCCGCCAGGGGGCTTTCTTT
- TRBJ2-4 - TRBV11-2 CASSFPGKNIQYF TGTGCCAGCAGCTTTCCGGGGAAAAACATTCAGTACTTC
- TRBJ2-5 - TRBV2 CASSEATTGQETQYF TGTGCCAGCAGTGAAGCTACGACAGGACAAGAGACCCAGTACTTC
- TRBJ2-3 TRBD1 TRBV27 CASSSQGDPSTDTQYF TGTGCCAGCAGTTCCCAGGGGGACCCTAGCACAGATACGCAGTATTTT
- TRBJ2-5 - TRBV11-2 CASSLVVQRQETQYF TGTGCCAGCAGCTTAGTTGTCCAGCGGCAAGAGACCCAGTACTTC
- TRBJ2-7 - TRBV28 CASSLVGQGRHEQYF TGTGCCAGCAGTTTAGTCGGGCAAGGGAGACACGAGCAGTACTTC
once TRBJ2-5 TRBD1 TRBV10-2 CASRRTGKETQYF TGCGCCAGCAGAAGGACAGGGAAAGAGACCCAGTACTTC
- TRBJ2-5 TRBD2 TRBV15 CATSINRGSQETQYF TGTGCCACCAGCATTAACCGCGGGAGTCAAGAGACCCAGTACTTC
- TRBJ2-5 - TRBV4-2 CASSPVETQYF TGTGCCAGCAGCCCCGTAGAGACCCAGTACTTC
once TRBJ1-2 - TRBV2 CASSDHQKGTF TGTGCCAGCAGTGACCACCAAAAGGGGACCTTC
- TRBJ1-1 - TRBV10-2 CASSEYYDLRTEAFF TGCGCCAGCAGTGAGTACTACGACCTAAGGACTGAAGCTTTCTTT
- TRBJ2-3 TRBD1 TRBV7-3 CASSPRDRAFFATDTQYF TGTGCCAGCAGCCCTCGGGACAGGGCTTTCTTTGCCACAGATACGCAGTATTTT
- TRBJ2-3 TRBD2 TRBV2 CASRPGTSGRDTQYF TGTGCCAGCAGACCCGGGACTAGCGGGAGAGATACGCAGTATTTT
- TRBJ2-7 TRBD2 TRBV28 CASSYNIGLAGPTYEQYF TGTGCCAGCAGTTACAATATAGGACTAGCGGGACCTACCTACGAGCAGTACTTC
- TRBJ1-2 - TRBV6-1 CASSAMGGGRYTF TGTGCCAGCAGTGCAATGGGAGGGGGTCGCTACACCTTC
- TRBJ1-1 - TRBV5-1 CASSLAGLPEAFF TGCGCCAGCAGCTTGGCAGGTCTCCCTGAAGCTTTCTTT
- TRBJ1-3 - TRBV6-5 CASSFQGFSGNTIYF TGTGCCAGCAGTTTTCAGGGTTTTTCAGGAAACACCATATATTTT
- TRBJ2-3 - TRBV7-2 CASSLVRKPSDTQYF TGTGCCAGCAGCTTAGTGCGGAAGCCCTCAGATACGCAGTATTTT
- TRBJ2-1 TRBD1 TRBV7-8 CASSSYRGAYNEQFF TGTGCCAGCAGCTCCTACAGGGGGGCTTACAATGAGCAGTTCTTC
- TRBJ2-7 TRBD2 TRBV5-4 CASSGEVLAGDRVNYEQYF TGTGCCAGCAGCGGGGAGGTGCTAGCGGGAGATCGGGTCAACTACGAGCAGTACTTC
- TRBJ2-7 TRBD1 TRBV11-3 CASSHRGQTPYEQYF TGTGCCAGCAGCCACAGGGGACAAACCCCCTACGAGCAGTACTTC